The clone carrying this T cell receptor (beta chain) was seen a handful of times. This record comes from a study of shared clonotypes between healthy human individuals. The germline V and J ends were trimmed by 3 bases and 6 bases, with 14 bases remaining between them. This CDR3 contains 14 residues. CDR1 and CDR2 from the germline V gene are LGHNA and YNFKEQ. Profiled with immunoSEQ multiplex PCR; TCRdb holds only in-frame clones, not every one. Of about a million clones in the sample, approximately 75% were seen once. V gene TRBV4-2 combines with J gene TRBJ2-5; D might be TRBD1 or TRBD2, each matching 5 bases. This sequence originates from a man younger than 35 in good health. Some clones in this sample may be carry-over from other donors' samples. Sequencing was performed on memory CD4+ T cells from PBMCs. Subset reported: CD45RA-negative fraction. The CDR3 bases are TGTGCCAGCAGCCAGAGGGGAGTTGGGCAGACCCAGTACTTC. This sequence encodes CASSQRGVGQTQYF.